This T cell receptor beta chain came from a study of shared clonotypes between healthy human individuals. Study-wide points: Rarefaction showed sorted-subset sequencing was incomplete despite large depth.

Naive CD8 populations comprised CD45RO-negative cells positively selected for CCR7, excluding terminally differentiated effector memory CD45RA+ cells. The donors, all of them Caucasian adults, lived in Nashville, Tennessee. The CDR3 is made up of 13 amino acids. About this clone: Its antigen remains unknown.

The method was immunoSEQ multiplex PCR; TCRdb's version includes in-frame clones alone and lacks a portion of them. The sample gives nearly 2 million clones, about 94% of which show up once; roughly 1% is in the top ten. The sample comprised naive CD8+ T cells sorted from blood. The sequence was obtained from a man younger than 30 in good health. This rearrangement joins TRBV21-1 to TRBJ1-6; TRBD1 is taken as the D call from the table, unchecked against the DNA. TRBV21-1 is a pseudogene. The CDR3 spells CASSHTYNSPLHF. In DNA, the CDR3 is TGTGCCAGCAGCCACACCTATAATTCACCCCTCCACTTT.